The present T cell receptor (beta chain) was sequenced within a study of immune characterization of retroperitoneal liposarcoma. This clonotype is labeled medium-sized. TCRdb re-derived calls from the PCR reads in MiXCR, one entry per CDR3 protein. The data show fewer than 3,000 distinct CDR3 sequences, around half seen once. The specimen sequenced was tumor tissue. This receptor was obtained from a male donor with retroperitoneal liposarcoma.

The chain's CDR3 is CASSLRRVTGLSYNEQFF. CDR3 bases: TGTGCCAGCAGCTTACGCCGGGTTACAGGGCTATCCTACAATGAGCAGTTCTTC. The chain links TRBV7-2 to TRBJ2-1; D perhaps matches TRBD1 (6 bases). The CDR3 contains 18 residues. Germline assignment: CDR1 SGHTA and CDR2 FQGNSA. The V gene lost 2 bases and the J gene lost 1 base, with 18 bases spanning the gap. The complete variable domain, with remaining parts taken from reference TRBV7-2 and TRBJ2-1, reads GAGVSQSPSNKVTEKGKDVELRCDPISGHTALYWYRQSLGQGLEFLIYFQGNSAPDKSGLPSDRFSAERTGGSVSTLTIQRTQQEDSAVYLCASSLRRVTGLSYNEQFFGPGTRLTVL.